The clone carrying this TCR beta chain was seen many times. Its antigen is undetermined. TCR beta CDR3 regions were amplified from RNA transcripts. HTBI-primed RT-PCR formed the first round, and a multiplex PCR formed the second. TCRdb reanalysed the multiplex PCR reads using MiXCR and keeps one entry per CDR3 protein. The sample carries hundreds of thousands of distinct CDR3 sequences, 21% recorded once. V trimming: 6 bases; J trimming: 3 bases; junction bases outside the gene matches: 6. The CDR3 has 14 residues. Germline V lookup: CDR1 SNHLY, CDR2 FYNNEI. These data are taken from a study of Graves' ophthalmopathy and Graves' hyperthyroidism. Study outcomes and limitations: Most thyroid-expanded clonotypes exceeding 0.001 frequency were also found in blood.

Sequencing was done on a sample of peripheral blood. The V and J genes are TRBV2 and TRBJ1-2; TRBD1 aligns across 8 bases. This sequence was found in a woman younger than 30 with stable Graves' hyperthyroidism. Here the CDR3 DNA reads TGTGCCAGCAGGGGACAGGAGGGACACTATGGCTACACCTTC. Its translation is CASRGQEGHYGYTF.